These 14 T cell receptor beta chains originate from one sample sequenced in a study of T-cell reconstitution after alpha-beta-depleted transplantation in children. The TCRbeta library was prepared with unique molecular identifiers. One entry per CDR3 protein, called by TCRdb with MiXCR from the PCR reads. The table lists around 960,000 distinct CDR3 sequences, 25% to 35% of them singletons, with over 25% in the top ten. The sequences come from PBMCs, mostly from graft donor cells, collected 360 days after TCRalphabeta/CD19-depleted stem cell transplant. The receptor source for this set is a boy less than two years old who had a stem cell transplant for SCID, so the T cells may come from the graft donor.

The chain employs TRBV5-1 and TRBJ1-6, with a possible D match to TRBD1 (6 bases). V was shortened by 4 bases and J by 15 bases, with 20 bases between the two germline ends. The length of the CDR3 is 14 residues. Germline V gene data show CDR1 as SGHRS and CDR2 as YFSETQ. The CDR3 loop is CASSRTGAGAGLHF. CDR3 sequence (DNA): TGCGCCAGCAGCCGGACCGGGGCAGGGGCGGGCCTCCACTTT.

The chain joins TRBV20-1 to TRBJ1-6; D remains unclear. The V gene's germline CDR1 is DFQATT and CDR2 SNEGSKA (reference sequence). This CDR3 is 13 amino acids long. Deletions cut 3 bases from V and 13 bases from J, with 16 bases between. CDR3 sequence (DNA): TGCAGTGCTAGGACCCGTTCGCTTTCGCCCCTCCACTTT. Translation gives CSARTRSLSPLHF.

This clonotype appeared a few times. The chain recombines TRBV12-3 or TRBV12-4 with TRBJ1-3, with D maybe TRBD1 (6 bases). V lost 8 bases, J lost 3 bases, and 8 bases lay in between. The CDR3 loop spans 12 amino acids. For the CDR3, the DNA is TGTGCCAGCGGGACACTTGGAAACACCATATATTTT. Protein sequence: CASGTLGNTIYF.

V is TRBV12-3 or TRBV12-4 and J is TRBJ1-1; D remains ambiguous. Trimming took off 3 bases at V and 4 bases at J, with 12 bases between the two ends. CDR3 length: 14 amino acids. As DNA, the CDR3 is TGTGCCAGCAGTTTGTCGGGCTCGGGCACTGAAGCTTTCTTT. Translation: CASSLSGSGTEAFF.

This clonotype has just a few counts. The rearrangement uses TRBV12-3 or TRBV12-4 and TRBJ2-7; 7 nucleotides match TRBD1. V dropped 6 bases and J dropped 0; count of bases not matched to a gene: 8. The CDR3 contains 15 residues. CDR3: CASRPTGLSSYEQYF. The CDR3 coding sequence is TGTGCCAGCAGACCGACAGGGCTAAGCTCCTACGAGCAGTACTTC.

This chain links TRBV18 with TRBJ1-1; D gene unclear. Per the germline V gene, CDR1 is KGHSH and CDR2 is LQKENI. This CDR3 has 14 amino acids. The germline V and J ends were trimmed by 6 bases and 0 bases, with 11 bases remaining between them. The CDR3 DNA follows: TGTGCCAGCTCCGGAGGAGGACTGAACACTGAAGCTTTCTTT. As protein: CASSGGGLNTEAFF.

The V gene is TRBV5-1, the J gene TRBJ2-1, with TRBD2 matching 9 bases. The V gene's germline CDR1 is SGHRS and CDR2 YFSETQ. V lost 7 bases to trimming and J lost 5 bases; unmatched junction nucleotides: 4. CDR3 length: 13 amino acids. The CDR3 nucleotides are TGCGCCAGCGTAGCGGGAGTCAACAATGAGCAGTTCTTC. It specifies CASVAGVNNEQFF.

This clonotype is a singleton in its sample. V gene TRBV5-1 combines with J gene TRBJ2-2, with a possible D match to TRBD1 (5 bases). Per germline, CDR1 SGHRS and CDR2 YFSETQ. The CDR3 runs to 16 residues. Trimming took 4 bases from V and 4 from J, leaving 17 bases between them. The CDR3 spells CASSHTRTLITGELFF. CDR3 sequence (DNA): TGCGCCAGCAGCCACACGAGGACACTTATCACCGGGGAGCTGTTTTTT. Complete variable domain (other parts from reference TRBV5-1 and TRBJ2-2): KAGVTQTPRYLIKTRGQQVTLSCSPISGHRSVSWYQQTPGQGLQFLFEYFSETQRNKGNFPGRFSGRQFSNSRSEMNVSTLELGDSALYLCASSHTRTLITGELFFGEGSRLTVL.

CDR3 sequence (DNA): TGTGCCAGCAGGCCCGTCCGAGGGGCCAAAAACATTCAGTACTTC. It specifies CASRPVRGAKNIQYF. The V call is TRBV28, the J call TRBJ2-4; tentatively, D is TRBD2 (5 bases). Germline assignment: CDR1 MDHEN and CDR2 SYDVKM. V was shortened by 6 bases and J by 1 base, with 13 bases between the two germline ends. CDR3 length: 15 residues.

The gene calls are TRBV2 and TRBJ2-1; perhaps TRBD2 as D (7 bases). With 6 bases removed from V and 7 bases from J, the gap between germline ends came to 22 bases. The CDR3 contains 16 residues. The germline CDR1 and CDR2 sequences are SNHLY and FYNNEI. The CDR3 DNA reads TGTGCCAGCAGCCAGGGTGGCGGGGGCCAACCGAATGAGCAGTTCTTC. Translation gives CASSQGGGGQPNEQFF.

This clonotype was recorded a few times. The chain carries TRBV28 and TRBJ1-4; 9 bases agree with TRBD1. The germline V gene has CDR1 MDHEN and CDR2 SYDVKM. With 5 bases clipped from V and 6 bases from J, the junction kept 10 bases outside the gene matches. This CDR3 has 16 residues. CDR3 loop: CASSLRDRDGDEKLFF. CDR3 DNA sequence: TGTGCCAGCAGTCTACGGGACAGGGACGGGGATGAAAAACTGTTTTTT.

This clonotype occurred a few times. The rearrangement joins TRBV9 to TRBJ2-5; 11 nucleotides agree with TRBD2. Germline CDR1 SGDLS, CDR2 YYNGEE. V trimming: 3 bases; J trimming: 1 base; junction bases outside the gene matches: 8. CDR3 length: 17 amino acids. The CDR3: CASSDGGLAGGQETQYF. DNA for the CDR3: TGTGCCAGCAGCGACGGGGGGCTAGCGGGGGGCCAAGAGACCCAGTACTTC.

A note on this clonotype: Relative to the germline gene, one junction end is altered; a read error may explain this. V gene TRBV2 combines with J gene TRBJ2-3, with 11 bases aligning to TRBD1. Germline V gene lookup returns CDR1 SNHLY and CDR2 FYNNEI. The CDR3 covers 14 residues. For the CDR3, the DNA is TGTGCCGGCAGCGGGGGACAGGGGGCAGATACGCAGTATTTT. It specifies CAGSGGQGADTQYF.

The chain uses TRBV6-1 and TRBJ2-7; D uncertain. The CDR3 extends over 12 amino acids. CDR1 is MNHNS and CDR2 is SASEGT in the germline V gene. The germline V and J ends were trimmed by 2 bases and 7 bases, with 9 bases remaining between them. The CDR3 is CASSEFGEEQYF. The CDR3 DNA follows: TGTGCCAGCAGTGAATTCGGAGAGGAGCAGTACTTC.